The rows below give T cell receptor beta chains drawn from one sample of a study of blood T cells in healthy people across ages. TCRdb redid the calling of the 5' RACE reads with MiXCR, one entry per CDR3 protein. The sample yields more than 650,000 distinct CDR3 sequences, approximately 53% seen once. What was sequenced was blood. All receptors derive from a man older than 75 in good health. Both conserved end residues are part of each CDR3.

v_call	j_call	cdr3_aa
TRBV20-1	TRBJ2-1	CSARDNRGSGRTYNEQFF
TRBV11-1	-	CASQKQETQYF
TRBV11-3	TRBJ2-2	CASSPEHGNTGELFF
TRBV2	TRBJ2-3	CASSAGAQYF
TRBV5-1	TRBJ2-1	CASGPTSGRAYEQFF
TRBV10-2	TRBJ2-1	CASSDSGTRLGSAQGQFF
TRBV5-1	TRBJ1-2	CASSTATGPGYTF
TRBV5-1	-	CASSLGLASPHEQYF
TRBV20-1	TRBJ2-5	CSARRDNRVEETQYF
TRBV5-1	TRBJ2-1	CASSLEGRSYNEQFF
TRBV7-8	TRBJ2-1	CASSPRTVVGTNRGRALPDEQFF
TRBV6-6	TRBJ2-3	CASGDTDTRYF
TRBV5-1	TRBJ2-3	CASSLSQGAGRYAYF
TRBV3-1	TRBJ2-4	CASSQEVGRAEYF
TRBV6-4	TRBJ2-7	CASSDSKDRGSYEQYF
TRBV29-1	TRBJ2-1	CSVGSPQSAFF
TRBV10-2	TRBJ2-3	CASTPGGGEHRYAYF
TRBV12-3/TRBV12-4	TRBJ2-1	CASSLLGQGWYEQFF
TRBV16	TRBJ1-1	CASSQSGMNTEAFF
TRBV2	TRBJ2-1	CASSSSMGLAGEGEQFF
TRBV6-6	TRBJ2-5	CASSYTPYQETQYF
TRBV21-1	TRBJ1-5	CASRPGGTPFSNQPQHF
TRBV2	TRBJ1-6	CASSALGQPNSPLHF
TRBV6-5	TRBJ2-4	CASSYSRSGLAKNIQYF
TRBV5-1	TRBJ2-5	CASSSTGGEKTQYF